This is a list of T cell receptor beta chains from one sample in a study of T cell repertoires in cytomegalovirus infection. No cognate antigen is known for these TCRs. TCRdb re-called the reads with MiXCR, one entry per CDR3 protein. The data show roughly 860,000 distinct CDR3 sequences, with about 33% seen just once and around 11% held by the top ten. The sequencing here drew on cultured CD8+ T cells from PBMCs, taken from culture after CMV antigen stimulation. The receptors stem from a human donor in good health (CMV status not recorded). Some clones in this sample may be carry-over from other donors' samples. The CDR3 runs from the conserved cysteine through the conserved F or W. A D gene is named only where the DNA matches it firmly. Only part of the rows carry a size: once, few, many, or a class if the clone is expanded.

.,.,TRBV6-5,TRBJ2-7,CASSYAGTLVYEQYF,TGTGCCAGCAGTTACGCCGGGACTCTAGTCTACGAGCAGTACTTC
once,TRBD2,TRBV4-1,TRBJ2-1,CASSQGGLAGDNEQFF,TGCGCCAGCAGCCAAGGGGGACTAGCGGGGGATAATGAGCAGTTCTTC
.,.,TRBV29-1,TRBJ1-1,CSGNRDGDTEAFF,TGCAGCGGAAACAGGGACGGGGACACTGAAGCTTTCTTT
many,.,TRBV7-9,TRBJ2-5,CASTKAQSQETQYF,TGTGCCAGCACCAAGGCACAGTCCCAAGAGACCCAGTACTTC
.,TRBD1,TRBV6-5,TRBJ1-2,CASTSHWGQGRDYGYTF,TGTGCCAGCACTTCCCACTGGGGACAGGGTAGGGACTATGGCTACACCTTC
.,.,TRBV7-9,TRBJ2-5,CASSTSPDKQQETQYF,TGTGCCAGCAGCACATCCCCGGACAAGCAACAAGAGACCCAGTACTTC
few,TRBD2,TRBV12-5,TRBJ2-2,CASGFLTSGGAGELFF,TGTGCTAGTGGTTTTCTCACCAGCGGGGGGGCCGGGGAGCTGTTTTTT
.,TRBD1,TRBV5-4,TRBJ2-3,CASSLDPGGADTQYF,TGTGCCAGCAGCTTGGATCCAGGGGGCGCAGATACGCAGTATTTT
few,.,TRBV27,TRBJ2-1,CASMEGANEQFF,TGTGCCAGCATGGAGGGTGCAAATGAGCAGTTCTTC
.,.,TRBV4-1,TRBJ2-3,CASSQFLGGLELTDTQYF,TGCGCCAGCAGCCAATTCCTTGGGGGCCTAGAATTAACAGATACGCAGTATTTT
.,.,TRBV19,TRBJ2-5,CASSSGLPQETQYF,TGTGCCAGTTCCTCAGGACTACCGCAAGAGACCCAGTACTTC
few,TRBD1,TRBV7-9,TRBJ2-5,CASRAPGQKETQYF,TGTGCCAGCAGAGCACCGGGACAGAAAGAGACCCAGTACTTC
.,.,TRBV11-2,TRBJ2-2,CASSLELSQGRTGELFF,TGTGCCAGCAGCTTAGAACTAAGTCAGGGGAGGACCGGGGAGCTGTTTTTT
.,TRBD1,TRBV7-4,TRBJ1-2,CASSQPGQAYGYTF,TGTGCCAGCAGCCAACCCGGACAGGCCTATGGCTACACCTTC
many,.,TRBV7-9,TRBJ1-1,CASSLRGGWTEAFF,TGTGCCAGCAGCTTACGGGGAGGGTGGACTGAAGCTTTCTTT
.,.,TRBV2,TRBJ2-3,CATPLSTDTQYF,TGTGCCACCCCTTTAAGCACAGATACGCAGTATTTT
.,.,TRBV29-1,TRBJ2-4,CSVIAGTPGNIQYF,TGCAGCGTGATAGCCGGGACACCTGGGAACATTCAGTACTTC
.,.,TRBV7-9,TRBJ1-2,CASSLSPGGYTF,TGTGCCAGCAGCTTAAGTCCGGGCGGCTACACCTTC
.,TRBD2,TRBV14,TRBJ2-2,CASSPRGSSGGDHTGELFF,TGTGCCAGCAGCCCAAGAGGTTCTAGCGGGGGGGACCACACCGGGGAGCTGTTTTTT
many,.,TRBV11-1,TRBJ1-1,CASSPTVLNTEAFF,TGTGCCAGCAGCCCGACAGTGCTGAACACTGAAGCTTTCTTT
few,.,TRBV6-1,TRBJ1-5,CASSPGFLNQPQHF,TGTGCCAGCAGCCCGGGGTTTCTTAATCAGCCCCAGCATTTT
.,.,TRBV15,TRBJ1-2,CATSSWGDYGYTF,TGTGCCACCAGCAGCTGGGGGGACTATGGCTACACCTTC
.,.,TRBV7-9,TRBJ2-1,CASSQLQSSAYNEQFF,TGTGCCAGCAGTCAATTGCAATCTAGCGCCTACAATGAGCAGTTCTTC
many,.,TRBV7-2,TRBJ2-5,CASSFQGSGGFGETQYF,TGTGCCAGCAGCTTTCAGGGATCCGGGGGATTTGGAGAGACCCAGTACTTC
.,TRBD1,TRBV14,TRBJ1-4,CASSQPDRGHEKLFF,TGTGCCAGCAGCCAGCCCGACAGGGGGCATGAAAAACTGTTTTTT
.,TRBD1,TRBV5-6,TRBJ1-4,CASSGDRGENEKLFF,TGTGCCAGCAGCGGGGACAGGGGAGAAAATGAAAAACTGTTTTTT
few,.,TRBV7-6,TRBJ1-2,CASSPPLGSGYGYTF,TGTGCCAGCAGCCCCCCGCTGGGGTCTGGCTATGGCTACACCTTC
.,.,TRBV6-6,TRBJ2-2,CASSTPGLSGELFF,TGTGCCAGCAGCACTCCAGGGTTATCCGGGGAGCTGTTTTTT
few,.,TRBV7-9,TRBJ2-7,CASSPSPGQWGYEQYF,TGTGCCAGCAGCCCATCGCCCGGACAGTGGGGATACGAGCAGTACTTC
.,.,TRBV10-3,TRBJ1-1,CAIRDTATREAEAFF,TGTGCCATCAGAGATACGGCCACTAGGGAGGCTGAAGCTTTCTTT
few,TRBD2,TRBV7-6,TRBJ2-2,CASSLETSGLTGELFF,TGTGCCAGCAGCCTAGAGACTAGCGGCCTCACCGGGGAGCTGTTTTTT
many,.,TRBV7-8,TRBJ2-1,CASSTYGTGSYNEQFF,TGTGCCAGCAGCACCTATGGGACGGGCTCCTACAATGAGCAGTTCTTC
.,.,TRBV27,TRBJ1-6,CASSSRGRYNSPLHF,TGTGCCAGCAGTTCCCGGGGCCGTTATAATTCACCCCTCCACTTT
.,TRBD1,TRBV20-1,TRBJ2-1,CSVRPPSTGWWADEQFF,TGCAGTGTCCGTCCCCCCTCGACAGGGTGGTGGGCTGATGAGCAGTTCTTC
.,.,TRBV2,TRBJ2-7,CASSQAAYYEQYF,TGTGCCAGCAGTCAGGCCGCCTACTACGAGCAGTACTTC
few,.,TRBV19,TRBJ1-1,CASSPALGRAFEAFF,TGTGCCAGTAGTCCTGCCCTGGGCAGAGCCTTTGAAGCTTTCTTT
few,.,TRBV5-4,TRBJ1-2,CASSLVTGGNGYTF,TGTGCCAGCAGCTTGGTTACGGGAGGCAATGGCTACACCTTC
many,TRBD1,TRBV6-1,TRBJ1-2,CASRPDRGPVGYTF,TGTGCCAGCAGGCCAGACAGGGGCCCCGTGGGCTACACCTTC
few,TRBD1,TRBV27,TRBJ1-5,CASSPIGGRQPQHF,TGTGCCAGTTCCCCTATAGGGGGCCGACAGCCCCAGCATTTT
few,TRBD1,TRBV25-1,TRBJ2-5,CASSDNRGPEWTQYF,TGTGCCAGCAGTGATAACAGGGGGCCCGAATGGACCCAGTACTTC
.,.,TRBV6-5,TRBJ2-2,CASKTGYRINPVAGELFF,TGTGCCAGCAAAACAGGGTACCGAATTAATCCTGTAGCCGGGGAGCTGTTTTTT
.,.,TRBV7-2,TRBJ1-1,CASMPVLGAVTEAFF,TGTGCCAGCATGCCCGTTCTGGGGGCCGTTACTGAAGCTTTCTTT
once,TRBD2,TRBV2,TRBJ2-1,CVSTGGYEQFF,TGTGTCAGCACCGGGGGGTATGAGCAGTTCTTC
few,.,TRBV27,TRBJ1-1,CASSLVPDRLNTEAFF,TGTGCCAGCAGTTTAGTCCCGGACAGACTTAACACTGAAGCTTTCTTT
many,TRBD1,TRBV12-3/TRBV12-4,TRBJ1-1,CASSLEGADTEAFF,TGTGCCAGCAGTTTAGAGGGGGCGGACACTGAAGCTTTCTTT
.,.,TRBV11-1,TRBJ2-1,CASSVNPSNEQFF,TGTGCCAGCAGTGTCAACCCGTCCAATGAGCAGTTCTTC
.,.,TRBV29-1,TRBJ2-7,CSSTYGNSYEQYF,TGCAGCTCCACTTATGGGAACTCCTACGAGCAGTACTTC
.,TRBD1,TRBV7-9,TRBJ2-5,CASSLAAGGPQETQYF,TGTGCCAGCAGCTTAGCGGCAGGGGGCCCTCAAGAGACCCAGTACTTC
many,.,TRBV13,TRBJ1-5,CASSLGQGAQPQHF,TGTGCCAGCAGCTTAGGCCAGGGTGCTCAGCCCCAGCATTTT